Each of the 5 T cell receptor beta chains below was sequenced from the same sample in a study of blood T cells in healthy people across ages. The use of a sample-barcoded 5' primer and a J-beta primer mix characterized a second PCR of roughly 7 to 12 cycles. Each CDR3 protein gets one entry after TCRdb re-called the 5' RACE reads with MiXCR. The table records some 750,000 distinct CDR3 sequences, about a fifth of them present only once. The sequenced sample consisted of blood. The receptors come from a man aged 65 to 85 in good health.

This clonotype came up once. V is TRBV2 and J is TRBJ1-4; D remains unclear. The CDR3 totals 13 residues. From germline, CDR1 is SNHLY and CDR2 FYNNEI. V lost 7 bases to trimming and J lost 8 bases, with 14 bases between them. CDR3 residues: CASTYRSNEKLFF. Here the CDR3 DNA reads TGTGCCAGCACCTACCGTTCGAACGAAAAACTGTTTTTT.

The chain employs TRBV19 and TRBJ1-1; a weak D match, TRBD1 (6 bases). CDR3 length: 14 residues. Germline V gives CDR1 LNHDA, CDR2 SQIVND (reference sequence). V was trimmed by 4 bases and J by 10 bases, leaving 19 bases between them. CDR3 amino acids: CASSTAGTPHRAFF. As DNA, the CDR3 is TGTGCCAGTAGTACGGCCGGGACACCTCATAGAGCTTTCTTT. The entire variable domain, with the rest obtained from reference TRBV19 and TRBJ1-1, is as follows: DGGITQSPKYLFRKEGQNVTLSCEQNLNHDAMYWYRQDPGQGLRLIYYSQIVNDFQKGDIAEGYSVSREKKESFPLTVTSAQKNPTAFYLCASSTAGTPHRAFFGQGTRLTVV.

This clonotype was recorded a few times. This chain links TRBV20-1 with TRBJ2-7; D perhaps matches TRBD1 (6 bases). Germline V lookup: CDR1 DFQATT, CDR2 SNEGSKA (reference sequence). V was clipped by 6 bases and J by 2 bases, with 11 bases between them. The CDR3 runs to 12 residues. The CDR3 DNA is TGCAGTGCCCTCGCAGGGGCCTACGAGCAGTACGTC. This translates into CSALAGAYEQYV.

CDR3 loop: CSATLAGDTDTQYF. Written as DNA, the CDR3 is TGCAGTGCTACACTAGCGGGCGACACAGATACGCAGTATTTT. The chain has TRBV20-1 and TRBJ2-3, with 9 nucleotides matching TRBD2. The CDR3 runs to 14 residues. From germline, CDR1 is DFQATT and CDR2 SNEGSKA (reference sequence). With V trimmed by 4 bases and J by 2 bases, 4 bases remained unmatched.

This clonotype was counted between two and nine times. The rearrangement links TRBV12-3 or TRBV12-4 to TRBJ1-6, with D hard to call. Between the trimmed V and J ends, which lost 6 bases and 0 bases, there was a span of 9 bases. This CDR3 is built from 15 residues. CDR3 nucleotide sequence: TGTGCCAGCAGGACTACAGACTCCTATAATTCACCCCTCCACTTT. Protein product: CASRTTDSYNSPLHF.